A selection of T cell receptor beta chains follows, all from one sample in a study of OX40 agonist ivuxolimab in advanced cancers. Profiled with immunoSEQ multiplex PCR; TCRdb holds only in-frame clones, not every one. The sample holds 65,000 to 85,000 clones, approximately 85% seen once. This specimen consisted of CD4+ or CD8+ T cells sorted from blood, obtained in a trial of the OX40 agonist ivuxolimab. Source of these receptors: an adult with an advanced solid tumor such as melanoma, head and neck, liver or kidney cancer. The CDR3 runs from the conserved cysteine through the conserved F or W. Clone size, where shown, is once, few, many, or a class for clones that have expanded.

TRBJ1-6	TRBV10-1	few	CASSDSTFSPLHF
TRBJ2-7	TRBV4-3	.	CASSQMPGQGSYEQYF
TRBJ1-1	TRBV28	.	CASTWTVNTEAFF
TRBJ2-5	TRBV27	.	CASSSRPGLAGGFQETQYF
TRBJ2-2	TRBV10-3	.	CAISVGRLAGGRETGELFF
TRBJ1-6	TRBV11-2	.	CASSLGSNSPLHF
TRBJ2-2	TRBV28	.	CASSLPHKSGELFF
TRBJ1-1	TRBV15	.	CATSRARRLSNEAAFF
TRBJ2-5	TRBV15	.	CATSRRRGVGETQYF
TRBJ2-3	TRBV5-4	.	CASGGTLSTDTQYF
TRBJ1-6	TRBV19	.	CASSTGTADNSPLHF
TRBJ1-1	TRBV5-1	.	CASSLDPGNTEAFF
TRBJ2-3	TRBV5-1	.	CASSGSGTGTDTQYF
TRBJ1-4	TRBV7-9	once	CASSLLGQGDEKLFF
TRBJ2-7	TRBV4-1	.	CASKPGLAVPPGEQYF
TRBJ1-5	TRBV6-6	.	CASSKAVDKPQHF
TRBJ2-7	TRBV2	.	CASSERSGEQYF
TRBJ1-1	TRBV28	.	CASSFWGNTEAFF
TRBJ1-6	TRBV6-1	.	CASSWGQQNSPLHF
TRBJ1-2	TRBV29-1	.	CSAAGTGGLGYTF
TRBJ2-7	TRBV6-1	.	CASSEGDRMAQYF
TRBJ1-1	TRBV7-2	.	CASSLGTGDTEAFF
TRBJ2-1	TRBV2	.	CASHPGGSEQFF
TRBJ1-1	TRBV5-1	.	CASSLDPQRSTEAFF
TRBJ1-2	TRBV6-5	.	CASREGGDRGGYTF
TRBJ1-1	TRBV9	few	CASSVVDTEAFF
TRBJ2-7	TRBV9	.	CASSPAGGSEQYF
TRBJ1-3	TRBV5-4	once	CASRRTGAGNTIYF
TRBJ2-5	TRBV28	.	CASSLKPRDQETQYF
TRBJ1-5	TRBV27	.	CASSPGTGFYQPQHF
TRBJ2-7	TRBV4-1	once	CASSQDPTYEQYF
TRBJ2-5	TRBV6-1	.	CASSERGFGETQYF
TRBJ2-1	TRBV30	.	CAWSGGGGNEQFF
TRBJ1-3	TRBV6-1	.	CASSEAGRNTIYF
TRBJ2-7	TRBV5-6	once	CASRGGQGASYEQYF
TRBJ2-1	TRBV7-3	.	CASSPQASGGPRSYNEQFF
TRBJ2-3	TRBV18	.	CASSPQTGWGFTYTQYF
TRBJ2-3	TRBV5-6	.	CASSLGRRGDTQYF
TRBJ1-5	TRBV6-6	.	CASSTQPLSNQPQHF
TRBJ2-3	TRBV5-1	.	CASSRTGQGADTQYF
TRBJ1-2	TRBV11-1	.	CASSLSRTGIYGYTF
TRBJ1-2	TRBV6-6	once	CASRDKKKDGYTF
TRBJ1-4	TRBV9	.	CASSVDPTGIEKLFF
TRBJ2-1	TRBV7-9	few	CASSLVQGARGEQFF
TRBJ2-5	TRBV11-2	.	CASSRSPRFPQYF
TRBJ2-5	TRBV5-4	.	CASSLDATSSSGTQYF